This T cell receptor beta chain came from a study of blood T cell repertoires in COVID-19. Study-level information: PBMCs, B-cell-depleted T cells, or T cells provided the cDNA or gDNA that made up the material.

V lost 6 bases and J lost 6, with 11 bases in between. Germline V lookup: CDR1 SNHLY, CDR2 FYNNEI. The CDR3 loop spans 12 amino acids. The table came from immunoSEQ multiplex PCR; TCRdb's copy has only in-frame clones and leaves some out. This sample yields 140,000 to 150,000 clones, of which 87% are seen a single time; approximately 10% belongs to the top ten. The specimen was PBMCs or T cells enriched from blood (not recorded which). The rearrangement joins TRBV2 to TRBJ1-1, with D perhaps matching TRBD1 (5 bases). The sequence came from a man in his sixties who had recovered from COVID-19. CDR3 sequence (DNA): TGTGCCAGCAGGGGACTGGGACCTGAAGCTTTCTTT. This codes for CASRGLGPEAFF.